The 13 T cell receptor beta chains presented below share a single source sample, sequenced in a study of blood T cell repertoires in COVID-19. TCRdb keeps only in-frame clones here, not all; method: immunoSEQ multiplex PCR. Of about 190,000 clones in the sample, around 80% were seen once. The sequenced sample consisted of peripheral blood. The origin of the receptors is a man aged 25-40 years with active or convalescent COVID-19.

The rearrangement links TRBV28 to TRBJ1-2; D not resolved. In germline, CDR1 is MDHEN, CDR2 SYDVKM. This CDR3 region has 13 residues. V lost 4 bases to trimming and J lost 2 bases, with 8 bases between them. CDR3 sequence reads: CASSSRGNYGYTF. The CDR3 region has the DNA TGTGCCAGCAGTTCTAGAGGCAACTATGGCTACACCTTC.

The chain is built from TRBV7-9 and TRBJ1-6, with TRBD1 as a possible D gene (5 bases). V lost 5 bases, J lost 4 bases, and 9 bases lay in between. Germline values: CDR1 SEHNR, CDR2 FQNEAQ (reference sequence). This CDR3 spans 14 amino acids. CDR3 region: CASSPGGYNSPLHF. CDR3 DNA: TGTGCCAGCAGCCCCGGGGGGTATAATTCACCCCTCCACTTT.

The chain carries TRBV29-1 and TRBJ2-6; tentative D call: TRBD1 (6 bases). Germline CDR1 SQVTM, CDR2 ANQGSEA. This CDR3 spans 15 amino acids. V was cut by 4 bases and J by 0 bases, with 10 bases left in between. CDR3: CSVAGHGSGANVLTF. For the CDR3, the DNA is TGCAGCGTTGCGGGACACGGCTCTGGGGCCAACGTCCTGACTTTC.

This clone was found a few times. The rearrangement links TRBV9 to TRBJ2-3; 10 bases are shared with TRBD2. Trimming took 4 bases from V and 6 from J; bases not matched to a gene: 17. CDR3 length: 18 residues. Germline values: CDR1 SGDLS, CDR2 YYNGEE. The CDR3 loop reads CASSPRPTSGVPRDTQYF. The CDR3 DNA reads as TGTGCCAGCAGCCCACGCCCAACTAGCGGGGTACCTCGGGATACGCAGTATTTT. The variable domain in full, completed from reference TRBV9 and TRBJ2-3, reads DSGVTQTPKHLITATGQRVTLRCSPRSGDLSVYWYQQSLDQGLQFLIQYYNGEERAKGNILERFSAQQFPDLHSELNLSSLELGDSALYFCASSPRPTSGVPRDTQYFGPGTRLTVL.

The chain employs TRBV11-3 and TRBJ1-1; TRBD1 agrees at 7 bases. The J segment lost 1 base and the V segment lost 1 base, leaving 3 bases of the junction unmatched. Germline lookup yields CDR1 SGHNT and CDR2 YENEEA. This CDR3 has 15 amino acids. CDR3 DNA sequence: TGTGCCAGCAGCTTAGCACAGGGGCGGAACACTGAAGCTTTCTTT. This translates into CASSLAQGRNTEAFF.

The chain links TRBV7-2 to TRBJ1-5; D is unclear. V was pared by 5 bases and J by 2 bases, with 10 bases between. This CDR3 region has 14 residues. Germline V lookup: CDR1 SGHTA, CDR2 FQGNSA. CDR3 nucleotide sequence: TGTGCCAGCAGCGAAGCTTCTGGCAATCAGCCCCAGCATTTT. Translation gives CASSEASGNQPQHF.

The chain joins TRBV2 to TRBJ2-1, with 8 bases that match TRBD1. CDR1 is SNHLY and CDR2 is FYNNEI in the germline V gene. The CDR3 has 16 residues. V trimming: 3 bases; J trimming: 2 bases; junction bases outside the gene matches: 6. The CDR3 is CASSDPGTGAYNEQFF. The CDR3 DNA is TGTGCCAGCAGTGACCCCGGGACAGGAGCCTACAATGAGCAGTTCTTC.

The chain joins TRBV5-6 to TRBJ1-1; 8 nucleotides match TRBD1. Trimming took 4 bases from V and 10 from J; bases not matched to a gene: 18. Per the germline V gene, CDR1 is SGHDT and CDR2 is YYEEEE. CDR3 length: 16 amino acids. CDR3 sequence (DNA): TGTGCCAGCAGCACGGGGGAGGGGACAGGTGCTGTAAGAGCTTTCTTT. Its protein is CASSTGEGTGAVRAFF.

The rearrangement uses TRBV6-6 and TRBJ1-1; tentatively, D is TRBD1 (5 bases). There are 16 residues in the CDR3. Between the trimmed V and J ends, which lost 5 bases and 4 bases, there was a span of 20 bases. Germline CDR1 reads MNHNY; CDR2 reads SVGAGI (reference sequence). CDR3 sequence: CASSPLAPAGGTEAFF. CDR3 sequence (DNA): TGTGCCAGCAGTCCCCTGGCGCCCGCGGGGGGCACTGAAGCTTTCTTT.

The CDR3 DNA reads as TGTGCCAGCACAGGTTTGGGGGCCGGGACCGGGGAGCTGTTTTTT. Translated: CASTGLGAGTGELFF. The V gene is TRBV6-5, the J gene TRBJ2-2; weak D call: TRBD1 (6 bases). The germline V gene has CDR1 MNHEY and CDR2 SVGAGI. Trimming left V 7 bases short and J 5 bases short, with 17 bases between. The CDR3 sequence is 15 residues long.

The chain employs TRBV30 and TRBJ2-1; D is unresolved. CDR1 is GTSNPN and CDR2 is SVGIG in the germline V gene (reference sequence). The CDR3 extends over 11 amino acids. Trimming removed 1 base from V and 10 bases from J, with 8 bases in between. CDR3 sequence reads: CAWSEWREQFF. CDR3 sequence (DNA): TGTGCCTGGAGTGAATGGAGAGAGCAGTTCTTC.

The chain carries TRBV9 and TRBJ1-2, with D unresolved. Germline CDR1 is SGDLS and CDR2 is YYNGEE. Trimming shortened V by 2 bases and J by 4 bases, and 18 bases separated the two germline ends. This CDR3 region has 16 residues. The CDR3 coding sequence is TGTGCCAGCAGCGTGAGCCCGCTCGAGGGAATCTATGGCTACACCTTC. Its protein product is CASSVSPLEGIYGYTF. The whole variable domain, remainder taken from reference TRBV9 and TRBJ1-2, is DSGVTQTPKHLITATGQRVTLRCSPRSGDLSVYWYQQSLDQGLQFLIQYYNGEERAKGNILERFSAQQFPDLHSELNLSSLELGDSALYFCASSVSPLEGIYGYTFGSGTRLTVV.

This clone came up a few times. The chain recombines TRBV5-1 with TRBJ2-2; D remains unclear. This CDR3 is built from 14 residues. Germline V gene sequence: CDR1 SGHRS, CDR2 YFSETQ. V was trimmed by 5 bases and J by 1 base, leaving 9 bases between them. CDR3 nucleotide sequence: TGCGCCAGCAGTTTGAGAGGGAACACCGGGGAGCTGTTTTTT. This codes for CASSLRGNTGELFF.